This record concerns one T cell receptor beta chain sequence. Its cognate antigen has yet to be identified. Base qualities were left out, and no much larger clone turns up one base away. Each collaborating institution followed its own protocols to collect whole blood in K2EDTA tubes. For TCRbeta analysis, collaborators shipped samples in one of three forms: frozen whole blood, isolated PBMCs, or DNA extracted from either of those sample types. The sample is drawn from a study of blood T cell repertoires in COVID-19 (dated by TCRdb to the early 2020s). Background for the entire study: Collaborator samples came from the United States, Italy and Spain and covered acute and convalescent phases of COVID-19. The material from the prospective study consisted of cDNA or gDNA derived from T cells, B-cell-depleted T cells, or PBMCs. The dataset comprised deeply sampled blood TCRbeta repertoires from subjects exposed to, actively infected with, or recovered from COVID-19. The repertoires were made available in a free public database intended to serve as a resource for research on the immune response to SARS-CoV-2. Samples came from the ongoing ImmuneRACE study (first 160 participants) plus 1,254 subjects from 6 global collaborators. A de-identified subject ID, COVID-19 status, age in years and sex were almost always included in the sample metadata. HLA class I and class II types, where available, came from metadata supplied by the sample provider rather than from assay-based typing.

CDR1 SGHNT and CDR2 YENEEA were looked up in the germline V gene. The CDR3, from cysteine to phenylalanine, totals 15 residues. Kept here is only the CDR3 DNA, which spans 45 bases and is read in frame from base 1. Trimming removed 0 bases from V and 0 bases from J, leaving 6 bases between the germline ends. TCRbeta CDR3 regions were amplified from genomic DNA using the immunoSEQ Assay, a bias-controlled multiplex PCR. As for the authors' bioinformatics: The number of nucleated cells in each sample was estimated by amplification of reference gene primers within the assay. To quantify the absolute abundance of each unique TCRbeta CDR3 rearrangement, sequence reads were collapsed and filtered. For each sample, productive Simpson clonality was calculated as the square root of Simpson's diversity index across productive rearrangements. The table was pulled from immuneACCESS by TCRdb, which kept in-frame rearrangements only. Such tables lose some clones; where checked, under half of the loss comes from unresolved V genes, and the rest has no known cause. V and J calls and clone size are as listed in that table; D and trimming were resolved from the DNA. In this sample the table shows about 210,000 clones, about 92% of which occur a single time. The top ten constitute around 1.2% of the sample.

Results and caveats for the whole study, not just this receptor: The amount of clinical and demographic metadata varied by source and participant and was provided uncurated.

The sequenced material came from peripheral blood. The rearrangement combines TRBV11-3 with TRBJ2-1, with the D gene uncertain. The TCR was taken from a man between 25 and 39 years old with acute or convalescent COVID-19. The CDR3 reads as follows: CASSLEPSSYNEQFF. Here is the DNA: TGTGCCAGCAGCTTAGAGCCGAGCTCCTACAATGAGCAGTTCTTC.